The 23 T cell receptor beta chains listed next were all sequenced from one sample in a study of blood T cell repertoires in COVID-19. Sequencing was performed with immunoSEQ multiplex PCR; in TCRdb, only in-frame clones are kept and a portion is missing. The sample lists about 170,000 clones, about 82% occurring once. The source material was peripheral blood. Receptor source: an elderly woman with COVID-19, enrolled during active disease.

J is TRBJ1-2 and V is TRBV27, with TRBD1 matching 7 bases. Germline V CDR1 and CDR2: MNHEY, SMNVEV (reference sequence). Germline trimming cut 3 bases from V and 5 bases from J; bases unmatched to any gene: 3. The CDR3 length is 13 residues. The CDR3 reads CASSFSGGYGYTF. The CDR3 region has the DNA TGTGCCAGCAGTTTTTCAGGGGGGTATGGCTACACCTTC.

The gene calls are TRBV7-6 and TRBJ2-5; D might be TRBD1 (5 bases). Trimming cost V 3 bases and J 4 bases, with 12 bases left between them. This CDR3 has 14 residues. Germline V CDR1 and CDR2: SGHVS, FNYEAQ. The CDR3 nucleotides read TGTGCCAGCAGCTTTGATTCCCAGGGAGAGACCCAGTACTTC. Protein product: CASSFDSQGETQYF. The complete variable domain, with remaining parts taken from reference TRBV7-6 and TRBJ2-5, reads GAGVSQSPRYKVTKRGQDVALRCDPISGHVSLYWYRQALGQGPEFLTYFNYEAQQDKSGLPNDRFSAERPEGSISTLTIQRTEQRDSAMYRCASSFDSQGETQYFGPGTRLLVL.

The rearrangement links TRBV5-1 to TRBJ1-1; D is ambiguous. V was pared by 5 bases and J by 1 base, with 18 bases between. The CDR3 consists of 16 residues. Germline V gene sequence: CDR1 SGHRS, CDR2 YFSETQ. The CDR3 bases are TGCGCCAGCAGGGAGGGCGATTGGATCTGGAACACTGAAGCTTTCTTT. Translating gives CASREGDWIWNTEAFF.

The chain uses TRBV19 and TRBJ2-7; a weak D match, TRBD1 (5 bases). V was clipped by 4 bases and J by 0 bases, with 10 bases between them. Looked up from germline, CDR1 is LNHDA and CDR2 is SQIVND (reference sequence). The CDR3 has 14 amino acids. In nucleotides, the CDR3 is TGTGCCAGTAGTAATCAGGGCACCTCCTACGAGCAGTACTTC. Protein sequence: CASSNQGTSYEQYF. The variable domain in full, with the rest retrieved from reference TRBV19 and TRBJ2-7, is DGGITQSPKYLFRKEGQNVTLSCEQNLNHDAMYWYRQDPGQGLRLIYYSQIVNDFQKGDIAEGYSVSREKKESFPLTVTSAQKNPTAFYLCASSNQGTSYEQYFGPGTRLTVT.

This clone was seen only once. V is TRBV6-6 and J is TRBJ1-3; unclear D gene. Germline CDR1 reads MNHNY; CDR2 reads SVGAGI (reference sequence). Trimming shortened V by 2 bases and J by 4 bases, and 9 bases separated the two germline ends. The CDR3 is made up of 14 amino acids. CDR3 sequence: CASSYVGDGNTIYF. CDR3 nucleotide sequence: TGTGCCAGCAGTTACGTGGGAGACGGAAACACCATATATTTT.

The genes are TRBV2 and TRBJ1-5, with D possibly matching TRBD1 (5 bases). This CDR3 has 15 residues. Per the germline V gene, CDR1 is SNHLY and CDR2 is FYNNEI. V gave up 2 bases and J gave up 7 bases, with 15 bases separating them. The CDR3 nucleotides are TGTGCCAGCAGTGAATCGAGCGGGGCATGGCAGCCCCAGCATTTT. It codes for CASSESSGAWQPQHF.

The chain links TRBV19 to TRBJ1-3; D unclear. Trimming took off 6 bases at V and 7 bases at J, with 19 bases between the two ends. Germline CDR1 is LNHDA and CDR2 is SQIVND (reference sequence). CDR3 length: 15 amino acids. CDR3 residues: CASREDLLGGNTIYF. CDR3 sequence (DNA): TGTGCCAGTAGGGAAGATCTTCTAGGTGGGAACACCATATATTTT.

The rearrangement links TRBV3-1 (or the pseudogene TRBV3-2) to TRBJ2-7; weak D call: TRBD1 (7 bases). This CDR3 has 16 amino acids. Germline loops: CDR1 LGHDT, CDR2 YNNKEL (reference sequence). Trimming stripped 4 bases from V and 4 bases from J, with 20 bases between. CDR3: CASSPKGGRGYYEQYF. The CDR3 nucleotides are TGTGCCAGCAGCCCCAAGGGAGGCAGGGGGTATTACGAGCAGTACTTC.

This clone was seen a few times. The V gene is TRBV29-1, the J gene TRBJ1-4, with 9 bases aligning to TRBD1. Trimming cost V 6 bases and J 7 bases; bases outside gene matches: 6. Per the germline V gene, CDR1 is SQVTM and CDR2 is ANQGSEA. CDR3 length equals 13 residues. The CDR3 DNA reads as TGCAGCGTCGCGGGACAGGGAGTTGAAAAACTGTTTTTT. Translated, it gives CSVAGQGVEKLFF.

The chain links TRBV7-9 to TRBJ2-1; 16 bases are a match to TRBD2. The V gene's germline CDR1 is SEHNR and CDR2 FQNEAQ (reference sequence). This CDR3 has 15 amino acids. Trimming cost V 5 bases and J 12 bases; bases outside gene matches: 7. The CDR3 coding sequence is TGTGCCAGCAGCATGCCCGGGACTAGCGGGAGGGGGCAGTTCTTC. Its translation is CASSMPGTSGRGQFF. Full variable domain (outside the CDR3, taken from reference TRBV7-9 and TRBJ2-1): DTGVSQNPRHKITKRGQNVTFRCDPISEHNRLYWYRQTLGQGPEFLTYFQNEAQLEKSRLLSDRFSAERPKGSFSTLEIQRTEQGDSAMYLCASSMPGTSGRGQFFGPGTRLTVL.

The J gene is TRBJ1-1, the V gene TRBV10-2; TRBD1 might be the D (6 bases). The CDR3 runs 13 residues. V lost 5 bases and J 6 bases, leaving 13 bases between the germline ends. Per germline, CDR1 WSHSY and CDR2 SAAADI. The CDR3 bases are TGCGCCAGCAGTCCGATCCGACAGGCTGAAGCTTTCTTT. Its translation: CASSPIRQAEAFF.

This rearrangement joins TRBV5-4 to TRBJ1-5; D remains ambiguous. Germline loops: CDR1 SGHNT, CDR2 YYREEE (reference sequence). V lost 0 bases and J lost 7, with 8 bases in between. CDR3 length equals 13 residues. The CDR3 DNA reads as TGTGCCAGCAGCTTGGATTCGCGACAGCCCCAGCATTTT. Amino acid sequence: CASSLDSRQPQHF.

For the CDR3, the DNA is TGCGCCAGCAGCTTCGGCAGGGGGCAAACTCCTAGCACAGATACGCAGTATTTT. Its translation is CASSFGRGQTPSTDTQYF. The V and J genes are TRBV5-1 and TRBJ2-3, with 8 bases aligning to TRBD1. The CDR3 is 18 residues long. CDR1 and CDR2 from the germline V gene are SGHRS and YFSETQ. V was clipped by 2 bases and J by 0 bases; unmatched bases: 11.

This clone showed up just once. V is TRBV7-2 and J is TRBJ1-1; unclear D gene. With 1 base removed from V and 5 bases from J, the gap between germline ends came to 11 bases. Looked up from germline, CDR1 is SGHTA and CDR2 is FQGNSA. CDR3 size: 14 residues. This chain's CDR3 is CASSLGGVGTEAFF. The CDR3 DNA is TGTGCCAGCAGCTTAGGTGGAGTTGGGACTGAAGCTTTCTTT.

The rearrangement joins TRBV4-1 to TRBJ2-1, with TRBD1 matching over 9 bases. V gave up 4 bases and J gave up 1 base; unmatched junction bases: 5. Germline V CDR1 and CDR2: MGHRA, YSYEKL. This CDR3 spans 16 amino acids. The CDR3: CASSPRDRESYNEQFF. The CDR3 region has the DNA TGCGCCAGCAGCCCACGGGACAGGGAATCCTACAATGAGCAGTTCTTC.

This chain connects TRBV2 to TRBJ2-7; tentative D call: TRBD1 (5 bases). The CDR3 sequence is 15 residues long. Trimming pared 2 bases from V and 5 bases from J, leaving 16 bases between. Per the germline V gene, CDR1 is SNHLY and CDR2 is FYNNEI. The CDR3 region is CASSEFFRVRNEQYF. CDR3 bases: TGTGCCAGCAGTGAATTCTTCAGGGTTAGGAACGAGCAGTACTTC. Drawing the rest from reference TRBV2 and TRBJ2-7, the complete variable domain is EPEVTQTPSHQVTQMGQEVILRCVPISNHLYFYWYRQILGQKVEFLVSFYNNEISEKSEIFDDQFSVERPDGSNFTLKIRSTKLEDSAMYFCASSEFFRVRNEQYFGPGTRLTVT.

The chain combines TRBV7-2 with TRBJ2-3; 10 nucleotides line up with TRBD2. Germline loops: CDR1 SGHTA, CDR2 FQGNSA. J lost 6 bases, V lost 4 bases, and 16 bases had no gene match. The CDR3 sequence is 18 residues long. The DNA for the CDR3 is TGTGCCAGCAGCTCCCGAACCAGACTAGCGGGCCCCGAGGATACGCAGTATTTT. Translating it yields CASSSRTRLAGPEDTQYF.

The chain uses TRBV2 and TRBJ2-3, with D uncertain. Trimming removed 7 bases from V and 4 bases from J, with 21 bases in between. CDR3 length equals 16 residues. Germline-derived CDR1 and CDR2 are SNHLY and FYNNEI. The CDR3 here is CASIKAPLVYADTQYF. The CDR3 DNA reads TGTGCCAGCATCAAAGCCCCTCTAGTCTACGCAGATACGCAGTATTTT.

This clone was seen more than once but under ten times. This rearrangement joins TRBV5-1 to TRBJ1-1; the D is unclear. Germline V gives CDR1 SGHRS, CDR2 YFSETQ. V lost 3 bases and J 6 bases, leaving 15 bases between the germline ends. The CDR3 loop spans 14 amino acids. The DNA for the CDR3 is TGCGCCAGCAGCTCTGAGTGGAGGGAGGCTGAAGCTTTCTTT. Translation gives CASSSEWREAEAFF.

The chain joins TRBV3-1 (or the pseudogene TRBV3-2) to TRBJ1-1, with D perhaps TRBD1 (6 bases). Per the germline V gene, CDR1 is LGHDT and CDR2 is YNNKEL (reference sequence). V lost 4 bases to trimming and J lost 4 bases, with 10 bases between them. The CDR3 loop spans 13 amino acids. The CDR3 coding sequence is TGTGCCAGCAGCCCTAGGGGGGGCACTGAAGCTTTCTTT. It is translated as CASSPRGGTEAFF.

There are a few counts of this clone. DNA of the CDR3: TGTGCCATCAGTGAGACCCGACAGACTGAAGCTTTCTTT. Translated, it gives CAISETRQTEAFF. This chain links TRBV10-3 with TRBJ1-1; possible D gene TRBD1, 5 bases. Germline V gene sequence: CDR1 ENHRY, CDR2 SYGVKD. CDR3 length: 13 residues. V shed 2 bases and J shed 5 bases, with 9 bases lying between them.

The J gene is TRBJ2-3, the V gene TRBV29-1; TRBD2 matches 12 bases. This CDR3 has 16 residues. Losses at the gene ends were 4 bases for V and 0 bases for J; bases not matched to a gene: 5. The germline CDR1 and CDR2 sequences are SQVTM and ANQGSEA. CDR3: CSVAPGTSGSTDTQYF. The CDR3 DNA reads TGCAGCGTTGCCCCCGGGACTAGCGGGAGCACAGATACGCAGTATTTT.

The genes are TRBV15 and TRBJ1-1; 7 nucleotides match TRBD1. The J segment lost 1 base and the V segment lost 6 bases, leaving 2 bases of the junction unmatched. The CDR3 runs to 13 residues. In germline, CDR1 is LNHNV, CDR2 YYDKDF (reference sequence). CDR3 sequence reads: CATRGGSNTEAFF. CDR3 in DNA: TGTGCCACCAGAGGGGGCTCGAACACTGAAGCTTTCTTT.